The 16 T cell receptor beta chains in this list originate from one sample, sequenced in a study of T cells after yellow fever vaccination. TCRdb re-called the 5' RACE reads through MiXCR, storing one row per CDR3 protein. The sample consists of around 300,000 distinct CDR3 sequences, over 3.5% of them appearing once. Sequenced here: PBMCs, sampled 15 days after the yellow fever booster vaccination. The receptor set was obtained from a man aged 18 to 30 who received the YFV17D yellow fever vaccine.

In its sample, this clonotype was seen many times. This chain uses TRBV4-3 with TRBJ2-3; D not resolved. V lost 3 bases to trimming and J lost 2 bases, with 15 bases between them. This CDR3 comprises 16 residues. CDR1 is LGHNA, CDR2 YSLEER, per germline. CDR3 loop: CASSHETGVDTDTQYF. The CDR3 DNA reads TGCGCCAGCAGCCACGAGACTGGGGTCGACACAGATACGCAGTATTTT.

This clonotype was seen a few times. The genes are TRBV20-1 and TRBJ2-3; D not certain. From germline, CDR1 is DFQATT and CDR2 SNEGSKA (reference sequence). Trimming removed 3 bases at V and 6 bases at J, with 10 bases between. The CDR3 is made up of 12 amino acids. This chain's CDR3 is CSASPSPDTQYF. DNA of the CDR3: TGCAGTGCTAGCCCCTCGCCGGATACGCAGTATTTT.

The V gene is TRBV9, the J gene TRBJ2-3, with no clear D. V lost 0 bases and J lost 3, with 8 bases in between. Germline V gives CDR1 SGDLS, CDR2 YYNGEE. There are 14 residues in the CDR3. CDR3 DNA sequence: TGTGCCAGCAGCGTAGAATCGCAGACAGATACGCAGTATTTT. It yields the protein CASSVESQTDTQYF.

This clonotype was seen ten or more times. V and J are TRBV6-1 and TRBJ1-4; D is undetermined. V was trimmed by 6 bases and J by 7 bases, leaving 18 bases between them. The CDR3 is 15 residues long. The germline CDR1 and CDR2 sequences are MNHNS and SASEGT. The CDR3 coding sequence is TGTGCCAGCAGGCGAATGATCGGGTACGGTGAAAAACTGTTTTTT. Protein: CASRRMIGYGEKLFF.

This clonotype was recorded a few times. The gene calls are TRBV20-1 and TRBJ2-1, with D perhaps matching TRBD1 (5 bases). Trimming pared 1 base from V and 4 bases from J, leaving 8 bases between. Germline assignment: CDR1 DFQATT and CDR2 SNEGSKA (reference sequence). This CDR3 comprises 13 residues. The CDR3 DNA is TGCAGTGCTAGAGGCTCAGGGTACAATGAGCAGTTCTTC. Amino acids: CSARGSGYNEQFF.

V usage is TRBV5-1 and J usage is TRBJ2-5; D is possibly TRBD2 (6 bases). V lost 3 bases and J lost 2, with 14 bases in between. Germline V gives CDR1 SGHRS, CDR2 YFSETQ. The CDR3 totals 15 residues. The CDR3 region is CASSWALRGQETQYF. DNA for the CDR3: TGCGCCAGCAGCTGGGCCCTACGGGGGCAAGAGACCCAGTACTTC.

This clonotype was detected only a few times. The rearrangement links TRBV5-1 to TRBJ1-1, with 9 bases matching TRBD1. Germline values: CDR1 SGHRS, CDR2 YFSETQ. Losses at the gene ends were 3 bases for V and 5 bases for J; bases not matched to a gene: 5. The CDR3 covers 14 residues. The CDR3 DNA sequence: TGCGCCAGCAGCTCACAGGGGGCGGAAACTGAAGCTTTCTTT. This sequence encodes CASSSQGAETEAFF. The variable domain in full, with the rest retrieved from reference TRBV5-1 and TRBJ1-1, is KAGVTQTPRYLIKTRGQQVTLSCSPISGHRSVSWYQQTPGQGLQFLFEYFSETQRNKGNFPGRFSGRQFSNSRSEMNVSTLELGDSALYLCASSSQGAETEAFFGQGTRLTVV.

This clonotype occurred many times. The chain combines TRBV6-6 with TRBJ2-7, with D possibly called TRBD1 or TRBD2 (5 bases each). This CDR3 is built from 13 residues. V lost 8 bases to trimming and J lost 2 bases, with 13 bases between them. Germline assignment: CDR1 MNHNY and CDR2 SVGAGI (reference sequence). The CDR3 sequence is CASSGRSAYEQYV. Here the CDR3 DNA reads TGTGCCAGCTCGGGGCGGAGCGCCTACGAGCAGTACGTC.

The sample holds a few counts of this clonotype. The gene calls are TRBV15 and TRBJ1-2; 7 bases agree with TRBD1. The CDR3 covers 15 residues. Per germline, CDR1 LNHNV and CDR2 YYDKDF (reference sequence). Losses at the gene ends were 6 bases for V and 3 bases for J; bases not matched to a gene: 10. The CDR3 reads CATRTGKTSDYGYTF. Here the CDR3 DNA reads TGTGCCACCAGGACAGGGAAAACTAGCGACTATGGCTACACCTTC.

The sample holds many counts of this clonotype. The chain employs TRBV5-6 and TRBJ2-1, with TRBD2 matching over 9 bases. V gave up 4 bases and J gave up 2 bases; unmatched junction bases: 4. Germline CDR1 SGHDT, CDR2 YYEEEE. The CDR3 has 15 residues. The CDR3 protein is CASSLGLATYNEQFF. The CDR3 coding sequence is TGTGCCAGCAGCCTCGGACTAGCGACCTACAATGAGCAGTTCTTC.

This clonotype was detected many times. V gene TRBV10-3 combines with J gene TRBJ1-1; D unresolved. CDR3 length: 14 residues. Germline assignment: CDR1 ENHRY and CDR2 SYGVKD. Between the trimmed V and J ends, which lost 6 bases and 3 bases, there was a span of 14 bases. The chain's CDR3 is CAISWTGSDTEAFF. The CDR3 DNA reads TGTGCCATCAGCTGGACCGGGTCGGACACTGAAGCTTTCTTT.

The table lists this clonotype with many counts. V gene TRBV7-3 combines with J gene TRBJ2-2; possibly TRBD1 for D (6 bases). There are 14 residues in the CDR3. Per the germline V gene, CDR1 is SGHTA and CDR2 is FQGTGA. V was shortened by 4 bases and J by 6 bases, with 12 bases between the two germline ends. CDR3 nucleotide sequence: TGTGCCAGCAGCTCAACAGGGTTCGCCGGGGAGCTGTTTTTT. Amino acid sequence: CASSSTGFAGELFF. The variable domain in full, completed from reference TRBV7-3 and TRBJ2-2, reads GAGVSQTPSNKVTEKGKYVELRCDPISGHTALYWYRQSLGQGPEFLIYFQGTGAADDSGLPNDRFFAVRPEGSVSTLKIQRTERGDSAVYLCASSSTGFAGELFFGEGSRLTVL.

Remarks on this clonotype: It may be a read error: a sequence one base away is much more abundant. No conserved phenylalanine or tryptophan is present at the end of the CDR3, so a read error is the likely explanation. The V and J genes are TRBV12-3 or TRBV12-4 and TRBJ1-6; 8 bases fit TRBD1. This CDR3 has 14 amino acids. Losses at the gene ends were 4 bases for V and 9 bases for J; bases not matched to a gene: 5. The CDR3 protein is CASSSDRESSPLHI. Here the CDR3 DNA reads TGTGCCAGCAGTTCGGACAGGGAGAGTTCACCCCTCCACATT.

This clonotype has ten or more counts. The gene calls are TRBV10-3 and TRBJ2-1; D is unclear. The length of the CDR3 is 14 residues. Trimming cost V 5 bases and J 2 bases, with 10 bases left between them. Germline V gives CDR1 ENHRY, CDR2 SYGVKD. The CDR3 nucleotides read TGTGCCATCAGTCCTACGGACCCCTACAATGAGCAGTTCTTC. Its translation: CAISPTDPYNEQFF.

In this sample, this clonotype turned up a few times. This chain links TRBV20-1 with TRBJ1-1, with D possibly TRBD1 on 6 matching bases. Trimming cost V 0 bases and J 5 bases, with 10 bases left between them. The CDR3 has 13 residues. Germline V lookup: CDR1 DFQATT, CDR2 SNEGSKA (reference sequence). CDR3 bases: TGCAGTGCTAGAGAATACAGGGATACTGAAGCTTTCTTT. Its protein product is CSAREYRDTEAFF.

This clonotype was seen at least ten times. The chain recombines TRBV7-9 with TRBJ1-1; D remains unclear. The germline V and J ends were trimmed by 2 bases and 8 bases, with 12 bases remaining between them. The germline V gene encodes CDR1 SEHNR and CDR2 FQNEAQ (reference sequence). This CDR3 region has 13 residues. The CDR3 nucleotides read TGTGCCAGCAGCTTATTATCTCAGCTAGAAGCTTTCTTT. Translated: CASSLLSQLEAFF.